This is a list of T cell receptor beta chains from one sample in a study of CD8+ T cells in alopecia areata. Clones were sequenced by immunoSEQ multiplex PCR, and TCRdb holds only the in-frame ones, with some missing. Found here are 200,000 or so clones, more than 45% of them singletons; the top ten hold 5% to 6%. The sequencing here drew on CD4+ T cells sorted from blood, taken at week 24, from a patient treated with tofacitinib. These TCRs come from a human donor with alopecia areata. CDR3s include the opening cysteine and the closing phenylalanine or tryptophan. The D gene is left open where the match is weak. Clone size is not always given. Where it is, it says once, few, many or a class for expanded clones.

v_gene	d_gene	abundance	len	j_gene	CDR3aa	CDR3nt
TRBV19	TRBD1	-	16	TRBJ2-1	CASSGGRDSSYNEQFF	TGTGCCAGTAGTGGGGGAAGGGACAGCTCCTACAATGAGCAGTTCTTC
TRBV4-3	-	-	15	TRBJ2-2	CASSEYQGIAGELFF	TGCGCCAGCAGCGAATACCAGGGGATTGCCGGGGAGCTGTTTTTT
TRBV7-9	-	-	11	TRBJ1-2	CASSRMTGYTF	TGTGCCAGCAGCCGGATGACTGGCTACACCTTC
TRBV11-1	TRBD2	-	18	TRBJ2-1	CASSPGTSGSPLGDEQFF	TGTGCCAGCAGCCCTGGGACTAGCGGGAGCCCGCTCGGGGATGAGCAGTTCTTC
TRBV4-1	TRBD2	-	18	TRBJ2-6	CASSRGLAGLSGANVLTF	TGCGCCAGCAGCCGGGGACTAGCGGGCCTCTCTGGGGCCAACGTCCTGACTTTC
TRBV28	-	-	16	TRBJ2-4	CASIPTLGLAKNIQYF	TGTGCCAGCATCCCTACCCTGGGTTTAGCCAAAAACATTCAGTACTTC
TRBV9	-	-	14	TRBJ2-3	CASSVSWSTDTQYF	TGTGCCAGCAGCGTATCATGGAGTACAGATACGCAGTATTTT
TRBV5-1	TRBD1	-	14	TRBJ1-1	CASSSGQGRLAAFF	TGCGCCAGCAGCTCTGGACAGGGGCGATTAGCAGCTTTCTTT
TRBV5-1	-	-	13	TRBJ1-2	CASSSGHFDGYTF	TGCGCCAGCAGTTCGGGACACTTCGACGGCTACACCTTC
TRBV9	TRBD1	-	15	TRBJ2-1	CASSVAGGYMNEQFF	TGTGCCAGCAGCGTAGCAGGGGGCTACATGAATGAGCAGTTCTTC
TRBV29-1	-	-	14	TRBJ1-1	CSVEPAVVNTEAFF	TGCAGCGTTGAACCGGCGGTCGTGAACACTGAAGCTTTCTTT
TRBV5-6	-	few	12	TRBJ2-3	CASAGSTDTQYF	TGTGCCAGCGCCGGGAGCACAGATACGCAGTATTTT
TRBV6-1	TRBD2	-	16	TRBJ2-5	CASSAGVDGGRETQYF	TGTGCCAGCAGTGCGGGTGTTGACGGGGGGAGGGAGACCCAGTACTTC
TRBV10-3	-	-	12	TRBJ1-2	CAISERGDGYTF	TGTGCCATCAGTGAACGTGGGGATGGCTACACCTTC
TRBV11-1	-	-	12	TRBJ1-1	CASSTTVTEAFF	TGTGCCAGCAGTACGACGGTGACTGAAGCTTTCTTT
TRBV6-5	-	-	12	TRBJ1-2	CAARGGLYGYTF	TGTGCCGCTCGGGGGGGCCTCTATGGCTACACCTTC
TRBV10-3	TRBD2	few	16	TRBJ2-7	CAISELVAGVSYEQYF	TGTGCCATCAGTGAGCTGGTCGCGGGGGTCTCCTACGAGCAGTACTTC
TRBV29-1	TRBD2	once	14	TRBJ2-7	CSVAPGGPSYEQYF	TGCAGCGTTGCCCCGGGGGGTCCCTCCTACGAGCAGTACTTC
TRBV2	TRBD1	-	15	TRBJ2-1	CASSAGTGDYNEQFF	TGTGCCAGCAGCGCCGGGACAGGGGACTACAATGAGCAGTTCTTC
TRBV30	-	-	12	TRBJ2-5	CAWTAVWGTQYF	TGTGCCTGGACCGCGGTTTGGGGGACCCAGTACTTC
TRBV29-1	TRBD1	-	12	TRBJ2-1	CSVVDRVNEQFF	TGCAGCGTTGTAGACAGGGTGAATGAGCAGTTCTTC
TRBV19	TRBD1	-	16	TRBJ1-5	CASSRGTGSLQQPQHF	TGTGCCAGTAGTAGGGGGACAGGGTCACTGCAACAGCCCCAGCATTTT